The next 18 T cell receptor beta chains were all read from a single sample in a study of cytomegalovirus exposure and HLA in healthy donors. Clones were sequenced by immunoSEQ multiplex PCR, and TCRdb holds only the in-frame ones, with some missing. The data show approximately 280,000 clones, 70% to 90% seen once. Material for sequencing was PBMCs. The receptors stem from a woman younger than 35 in good health and CMV-seronegative.

This clone was recorded only once. This chain joins TRBV7-8 and TRBJ2-2; possibly TRBD1 for D (5 bases). Germline CDR1 SGHVS, CDR2 FQNEAQ. Trimming pared 3 bases from V and 5 bases from J, leaving 13 bases between. This CDR3 spans 15 amino acids. The CDR3 is CASSFYRLRTGELFF. The DNA of the CDR3 is TGTGCCAGCAGCTTTTACAGGCTGAGGACCGGGGAGCTGTTTTTT.

The rearrangement joins TRBV28 to TRBJ1-1; D possibly corresponds to TRBD1 (5 bases). Trimming cost V 2 bases and J 5 bases, with 15 bases left between them. CDR1 and CDR2 (germline): MDHEN, SYDVKM. The CDR3 is 15 residues long. CDR3 amino acids: CASSLRPDGGTEAFF. Written as DNA, the CDR3 is TGTGCCAGCAGTTTACGACCCGACGGGGGGACTGAAGCTTTCTTT.

This chain uses TRBV4-3 with TRBJ2-5, with 7 bases lining up with TRBD2. The V gene end was trimmed by 0 bases and the J gene end by 3 bases; junction bases not matched to a gene: 13. The CDR3 is 18 amino acids. The germline V gene has CDR1 LGHNA and CDR2 YSLEER. Written as DNA, the CDR3 is TGCGCCAGCAGCCAAGAAGGAAGCGGGACGAACATTGAAGAGACCCAGTACTTC. This sequence encodes CASSQEGSGTNIEETQYF.

This sequence joins TRBV10-3 and TRBJ2-1, with 10 bases identical to TRBD2. Looked up from germline, CDR1 is ENHRY and CDR2 is SYGVKD. Trimming took 1 base from V and 9 from J; bases not matched to a gene: 9. This CDR3 has 16 amino acids. The CDR3 here is CAISEWLAGVFPEQFF. In DNA form, the CDR3 reads TGTGCCATCAGTGAGTGGCTAGCGGGAGTTTTCCCTGAGCAGTTCTTC.

This chain connects TRBV5-1 to TRBJ2-5; D is possibly TRBD2 (5 bases). V lost 5 bases, J lost 2 bases, and 16 bases lay in between. Germline CDR1 SGHRS, CDR2 YFSETQ. The CDR3 contains 15 residues. In DNA form, the CDR3 reads TGCGCCAGCAGTCTCGCGCGGTCGGGACAAGAGACCCAGTACTTC. Translating gives CASSLARSGQETQYF. Drawing the rest from reference TRBV5-1 and TRBJ2-5, the complete variable domain is KAGVTQTPRYLIKTRGQQVTLSCSPISGHRSVSWYQQTPGQGLQFLFEYFSETQRNKGNFPGRFSGRQFSNSRSEMNVSTLELGDSALYLCASSLARSGQETQYFGPGTRLLVL.

The chain carries TRBV11-2 and TRBJ2-7, with 7 bases identical to TRBD2. V shed 0 bases, J shed 2 bases, and the junction held 4 bases outside the gene matches. Germline V gene data show CDR1 as SGHAT and CDR2 as FQNNGV. This CDR3 spans 15 amino acids. CDR3 region: CASSLDWEGPYEQYF. CDR3 DNA: TGTGCCAGCAGCTTAGATTGGGAGGGCCCCTACGAGCAGTACTTC.

This chain connects TRBV6-5 to TRBJ2-7, with 10 bases fitting TRBD1. Per the germline V gene, CDR1 is MNHEY and CDR2 is SVGAGI. The CDR3 spans 15 residues. Trimming took 2 bases from V and 3 from J; bases not matched to a gene: 4. The CDR3 reads CASSYGTGASYEQYF. The CDR3, as DNA: TGTGCCAGCAGTTACGGGACAGGGGCCAGCTACGAGCAGTACTTC.

The chain is built from TRBV19 and TRBJ1-2, with D unclear. The CDR3 extends over 14 amino acids. V lost 11 bases, J lost 0 bases, and 16 bases lay in between. The germline CDR1 and CDR2 sequences are LNHDA and SQIVND (reference sequence). The CDR3 region is CAVREDFSNYGYTF. Here the CDR3 DNA reads TGTGCCGTCCGGGAGGACTTCTCTAACTATGGCTACACCTTC.

The chain combines TRBV19 with TRBJ2-7; TRBD2 matches at 10 bases. From germline, CDR1 is LNHDA and CDR2 SQIVND (reference sequence). Germline trimming cut 5 bases from V and 6 bases from J; bases unmatched to any gene: 7. This CDR3 has 14 amino acids. CDR3 amino acids: CASSPLAGVSEQYF. For the CDR3, the DNA is TGTGCCAGTAGTCCTCTAGCGGGAGTGAGCGAGCAGTACTTC.

The chain uses TRBV28 and TRBJ1-2; a weak D match, TRBD1 (6 bases). Trimming removed 5 bases from V and 10 bases from J, with 20 bases in between. This CDR3 contains 14 residues. Germline loops: CDR1 MDHEN, CDR2 SYDVKM. The CDR3 region has the DNA TGTGCCAGCAGTGGCGGGGGGACACGGACCTTCTACACCTTC. Translation gives CASSGGGTRTFYTF.

The table lists this clone with a count of one. The chain couples TRBV27 to TRBJ2-7, with 10 positions matching TRBD2. The V and J ends lost 7 bases and 4 bases, in that order; junction bases with no gene match: 7. Looked up from germline, CDR1 is MNHEY and CDR2 is SMNVEV (reference sequence). The CDR3 has 14 amino acids. The CDR3 nucleotides are TGTGCCAGCACCAAACTAGCGGGGCGTTACGAGCAGTACTTC. This translates into CASTKLAGRYEQYF.

J is TRBJ2-3 and V is TRBV2; 8 nucleotides agree with TRBD1. Germline values: CDR1 SNHLY, CDR2 FYNNEI. Losses at the gene ends were 6 bases for V and 5 bases for J; bases not matched to a gene: 4. The CDR3 is 13 amino acids. The CDR3 reads CASRQTGEDTQYF. The CDR3 nucleotides read TGTGCCAGCAGGCAGACAGGGGAAGATACGCAGTATTTT.

The chain couples TRBV18 to TRBJ2-1, with D possibly matching TRBD2 (5 bases). Trimming removed 0 bases at V and 6 bases at J, with 15 bases between. The length of the CDR3 is 16 residues. Germline V gives CDR1 KGHSH, CDR2 LQKENI. The CDR3 loop is CASSPPPGSSGNEQFF. CDR3 sequence (DNA): TGTGCCAGCTCACCACCGCCGGGAAGTAGTGGCAATGAGCAGTTCTTC.

The chain combines TRBV11-2 with TRBJ2-5, with 12 bases fitting TRBD2. With V trimmed by 5 bases and J by 1 base, 8 bases remained unmatched. Germline CDR1 is SGHAT and CDR2 is FQNNGV. The CDR3 is 17 amino acids. CDR3: CASSPGTSGRLQETQYF. For the CDR3, the DNA is TGTGCCAGCAGCCCCGGGACTAGCGGGCGCCTCCAAGAGACCCAGTACTTC. Using reference TRBV11-2 and TRBJ2-5 for the parts outside the CDR3, the full variable domain is EAGVAQSPRYKIIEKRQSVAFWCNPISGHATLYWYQQILGQGPKLLIQFQNNGVVDDSQLPKDRFSAERLKGVDSTLKIQPAKLEDSAVYLCASSPGTSGRLQETQYFGPGTRLLVL.

V is TRBV27 and J is TRBJ2-7, with D possibly TRBD2 on 5 matching bases. Germline assignment: CDR1 MNHEY and CDR2 SMNVEV (reference sequence). The CDR3 loop spans 15 amino acids. V was cut by 4 bases and J by 3 bases, with 16 bases left in between. CDR3 protein: CASSYTLGSVYEQYF. CDR3 sequence (DNA): TGTGCCAGCAGTTACACACTAGGGTCGGTCTACGAGCAGTACTTC.

The CDR3 coding sequence is TGTGCCAGCAGCTTCGGGGAAATGAACACTGAAGCTTTCTTT. It codes for CASSFGEMNTEAFF. This sequence joins TRBV7-9 and TRBJ1-1; D ambiguous. Trimming removed 3 bases from V and 0 bases from J, with 8 bases in between. CDR3 length: 14 residues. Germline V gene sequence: CDR1 SEHNR, CDR2 FQNEAQ (reference sequence).

V and J are TRBV29-1 and TRBJ2-1; D uncertain. Trimming took off 7 bases at V and 0 bases at J, with 4 bases between the two ends. Looked up from germline, CDR1 is SQVTM and CDR2 is ANQGSEA. The length of the CDR3 is 11 residues. Here the CDR3 DNA reads TGCAGCGGGAGCTCCTACAATGAGCAGTTCTTC. This gives the protein CSGSSYNEQFF.

The chain combines TRBV5-6 with TRBJ1-1; D is undetermined. The ends were cut back, 4 bases at V and 8 bases at J, with 6 bases in the middle. The CDR3 has 10 amino acids. Germline CDR1 SGHDT, CDR2 YYEEEE. The CDR3 here is CASSLPEAFF. Written as DNA, the CDR3 is TGTGCCAGCAGCCTACCCGAAGCTTTCTTT.